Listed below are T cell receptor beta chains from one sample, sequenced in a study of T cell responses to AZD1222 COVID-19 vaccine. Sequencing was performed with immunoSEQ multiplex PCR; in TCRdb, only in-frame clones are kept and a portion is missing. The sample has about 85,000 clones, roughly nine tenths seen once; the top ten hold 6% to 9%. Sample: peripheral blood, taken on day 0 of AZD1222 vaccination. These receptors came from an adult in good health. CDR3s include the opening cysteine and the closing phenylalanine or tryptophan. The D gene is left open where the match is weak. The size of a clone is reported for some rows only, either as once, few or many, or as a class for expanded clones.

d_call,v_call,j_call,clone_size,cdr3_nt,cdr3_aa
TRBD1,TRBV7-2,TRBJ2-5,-,TGTGCCAGCAGCTTAGAGGGACAGGGGGCAGAGACCCAGTACTTC,CASSLEGQGAETQYF
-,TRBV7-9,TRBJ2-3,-,TGTGCCAGCAGCTTAAGAACAGATACGCAGTATTTT,CASSLRTDTQYF
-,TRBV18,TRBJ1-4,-,TGTGCCAGCTCCCCGTCCGACAGCGCAACTAATGAAAAACTGTTTTTT,CASSPSDSATNEKLFF
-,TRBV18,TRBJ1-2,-,TGTGCCAGCTCACCACCGGCGGGAAGGGATGGATATGGCTACACCTTC,CASSPPAGRDGYGYTF
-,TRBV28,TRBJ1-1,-,TGTGCCAGCAGATCCTTCAACGAAGCTTTCTTT,CASRSFNEAFF
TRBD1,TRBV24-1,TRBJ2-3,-,TGTGCCACCAGTGATTTGAGGGGGCGCACAGATACGCAGTATTTT,CATSDLRGRTDTQYF
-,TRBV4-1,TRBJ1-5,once,TGCGCCAGCAGCCAGCAAGGGTCTGATCAGCCCCAGCATTTT,CASSQQGSDQPQHF
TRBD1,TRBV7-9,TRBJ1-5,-,TGTGCCAGCAGCCCAGGACAGGCAAAAGGTGTCTGGCAGCCCCAGCATTTT,CASSPGQAKGVWQPQHF
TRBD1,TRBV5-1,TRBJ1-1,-,TGCGCCAGCAGCTTTGGAACAGGGGAAAACACTGAAGCTTTCTTT,CASSFGTGENTEAFF
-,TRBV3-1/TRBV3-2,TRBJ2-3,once,TGTGCCAGCAGACATAACACAGATACGCAGTATTTT,CASRHNTDTQYF
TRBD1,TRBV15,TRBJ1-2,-,TGTGCCACCAGCAGAGATAGGGGACAGGGAAAGGAGGGCTACACCTTC,CATSRDRGQGKEGYTF
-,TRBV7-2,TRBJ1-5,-,TGTGCCAGCAGTAAGTCCGGGGGAGGTCAGCCCCAGCATTTT,CASSKSGGGQPQHF
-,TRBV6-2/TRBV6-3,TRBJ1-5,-,TGTGCCAGCAGTCCAGGGCGAGGGCCCCAGCATTTT,CASSPGRGPQHF
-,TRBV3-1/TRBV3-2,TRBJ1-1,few,TGTGCCAGCAGCCAACAGATAAACACTGAAGCTTTCTTT,CASSQQINTEAFF
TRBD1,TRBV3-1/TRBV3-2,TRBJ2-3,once,TGTGCCAGCAGTGACGACAGGGGGCGAAGACAGTATTTT,CASSDDRGRRQYF
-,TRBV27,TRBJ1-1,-,TGTGCCAGCAAGACAGAAACTGAAGCTTTCTTT,CASKTETEAFF
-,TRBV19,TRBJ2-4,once,TGTGCCAGTAGTTACCCTCAGTTAGCCGGAGACATTCAGTACTTC,CASSYPQLAGDIQYF
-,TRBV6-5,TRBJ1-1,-,TGTGCCAGCAGTTCCAACGGTGGCGAAAACACTGAAGCTTTCTTT,CASSSNGGENTEAFF
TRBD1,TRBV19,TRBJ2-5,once,TGTGCCAGTAGTATAAGAGGACAGGGGGCGCTTGAGACCCAGTACTTC,CASSIRGQGALETQYF
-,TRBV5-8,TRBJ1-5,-,TGTGCCAGCAGCTTGAGGAGCAATCAGCCCCAGCATTTT,CASSLRSNQPQHF
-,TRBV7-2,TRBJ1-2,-,TGTGCCAGCAGCTTAACCCGATTCTATGGCTACACCTTC,CASSLTRFYGYTF
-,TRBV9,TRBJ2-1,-,TGTGCCAGCAGCCTCCATCAGGAGGTGCTAACTGGAAGTGGAAATGAGCAGTTCTTC,CASSLHQEVLTGSGNEQFF
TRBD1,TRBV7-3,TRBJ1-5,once,TGTGCCAGCAGCTTAAGACAGGGGGCGTGCAATCAGCCCCAGCATTTT,CASSLRQGACNQPQHF
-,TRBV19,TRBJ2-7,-,TGTGCCAGTAGTATCGGCACCCGCTCCTACGAGCAGTACTTC,CASSIGTRSYEQYF
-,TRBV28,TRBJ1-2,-,TGTGCCAGCAAAGAAGGAATCGACTATGGCTACACCTTC,CASKEGIDYGYTF